Presented here are 19 T cell receptor beta chains from one specimen sequenced in a study of neurological immune-mediated disorders. TCRdb passed the 5' RACE reads through MiXCR, listing each CDR3 protein once. Among about 74,000 distinct CDR3 sequences listed, roughly 5.6% were seen once. Sequencing input: PBMCs. The origin of the receptors is a young man with multiple sclerosis.

This clonotype was observed many times. V is TRBV20-1 and J is TRBJ1-1; D gene unclear. The germline V and J ends were trimmed by 5 bases and 1 base, with 8 bases remaining between them. Germline lookup yields CDR1 DFQATT and CDR2 SNEGSKA (reference sequence). There are 12 residues in the CDR3. CDR3 in DNA: TGCAGTGCTCCGTGGGGGAACACTGAAGCTTTCTTT. Protein: CSAPWGNTEAFF.

The table lists this clonotype with many counts. J is TRBJ2-7 and V is TRBV20-1; D is perhaps TRBD1 (5 bases). This CDR3 contains 17 residues. V was shortened by 3 bases and J by 2 bases, with 23 bases between the two germline ends. The germline gives CDR1 DFQATT, CDR2 SNEGSKA (reference sequence). The CDR3 reads CSARAWSKDTGTYEQYF. The CDR3 nucleotides are TGCAGTGCTAGGGCCTGGAGTAAGGACACAGGAACCTACGAGCAGTACTTC.

There are many counts of this clonotype. V usage is TRBV5-1 and J usage is TRBJ2-7; 10 nucleotides match TRBD2. There are 20 residues in the CDR3. The germline V gene has CDR1 SGHRS and CDR2 YFSETQ. V dropped 5 bases and J dropped 3; count of bases not matched to a gene: 23. CDR3 bases: TGCGCCAGCAGAGCGGTCCGACAGACCGGACTAGCGGTCTTCAGCTACGAGCAGTACTTC. Protein sequence: CASRAVRQTGLAVFSYEQYF.

This clonotype was found many times. The gene calls are TRBV15 and TRBJ2-7; D is undetermined. The CDR3 is made up of 14 amino acids. CDR1 is LNHNV, CDR2 YYDKDF, per germline (reference sequence). Trimming left V 0 bases short and J 2 bases short, with 8 bases between. The DNA of the CDR3 is TGTGCCACCAGCAGAGATCTAGTGCCCTACGAGCAGTACTTC. Its protein product is CATSRDLVPYEQYF.

This clonotype has a count of ten or more. The chain has TRBV27 and TRBJ2-1, with D possibly being TRBD1 or TRBD2 (6 bases each). The CDR3 totals 16 residues. From germline, CDR1 is MNHEY and CDR2 SMNVEV (reference sequence). V lost 3 bases, J lost 5 bases, and 17 bases lay in between. The CDR3 region is CASSFWRGRGHNEQFF. The CDR3 DNA reads TGTGCCAGCAGTTTTTGGAGGGGCCGGGGGCACAATGAGCAGTTCTTC.

This clonotype was counted only a few times. The rearrangement links TRBV5-1 to TRBJ2-7; either TRBD1 or TRBD2 may supply D (5 bases each). V gave up 0 bases and J gave up 7 bases, with 11 bases separating them. CDR3 size: 13 residues. CDR1 SGHRS and CDR2 YFSETQ come from the germline V gene. CDR3: CASSLGDLGEQYF. The CDR3 coding sequence is TGCGCCAGCAGCTTGGGGGACCTAGGGGAGCAGTACTTC.

A few counts support this clonotype. The J gene is TRBJ2-7, the V gene TRBV5-1; no clear D. The germline CDR1 and CDR2 sequences are SGHRS and YFSETQ. Between the trimmed V and J ends, which lost 0 bases and 1 base, there was a span of 5 bases. The CDR3 has 13 amino acids. In nucleotides, the CDR3 is TGCGCCAGCAGCTTGGACGGTTCCTACGAGCAGTACTTC. Amino acids: CASSLDGSYEQYF.

This clonotype was seen repeatedly, ten times or more. The J gene is TRBJ2-3, the V gene TRBV20-1; 9 bases are a match to TRBD2. V lost 5 bases, J lost 1 base, and 7 bases stayed unmatched. This CDR3 is 15 amino acids long. Germline CDR1 is DFQATT and CDR2 is SNEGSKA (reference sequence). CDR3 DNA: TGCAGTGCTGATATGACTAGCGGACGCACAGATACGCAGTATTTT. Its protein is CSADMTSGRTDTQYF.

This clonotype was detected ten times or more. The chain links TRBV20-1 to TRBJ1-1, with D hard to call. Per germline, CDR1 DFQATT and CDR2 SNEGSKA (reference sequence). The CDR3 extends over 12 amino acids. Trimming pared 1 base from V and 4 bases from J, leaving 7 bases between. The CDR3 DNA is TGCAGTGCTAGAGGAGGGAGCACTGAAGCTTTCTTT. This translates into CSARGGSTEAFF.

The rearrangement links TRBV25-1 to TRBJ2-7; no definite D call. Trimming pared 3 bases from V and 6 bases from J, leaving 9 bases between. Germline V CDR1 and CDR2: MGHDK, SYGVNS. This CDR3 region has 12 residues. CDR3 amino acids: CASSDSGLEQYF. The DNA of the CDR3 is TGTGCCAGCAGTGATTCGGGCCTCGAGCAGTACTTC.

This clonotype was detected ten times or more. V and J are TRBV20-1 and TRBJ2-2, with D perhaps TRBD2 (5 bases). The CDR3 loop spans 13 amino acids. The germline V and J ends were trimmed by 6 bases and 7 bases, with 15 bases remaining between them. In germline, CDR1 is DFQATT, CDR2 SNEGSKA (reference sequence). The CDR3 here is CSAPRRGYGELFF. The CDR3 nucleotides read TGCAGTGCCCCGCGCCGAGGGTACGGGGAGCTGTTTTTT.

This clonotype was seen more than once but under ten times. The chain is built from TRBV5-1 and TRBJ1-1; D gene uncertain. Germline V gene sequence: CDR1 SGHRS, CDR2 YFSETQ. The V and J ends lost 4 bases and 0 bases respectively, with 13 bases between them. This CDR3 region has 15 residues. The CDR3 loop is CASSAAGKLNTEAFF. In DNA, the CDR3 is TGCGCCAGCAGCGCCGCCGGGAAGCTGAACACTGAAGCTTTCTTT.

This clonotype has ten or more counts. The CDR3 sequence: CASSPNRDPSTDTQYF. CDR3 bases: TGTGCCAGCAGCCCAAACCGGGACCCGAGCACAGATACGCAGTATTTT. The chain uses TRBV5-4 and TRBJ2-3, with D perhaps given as TRBD1 or TRBD2 (5 bases each). Germline loops: CDR1 SGHNT, CDR2 YYREEE (reference sequence). There are 16 residues in the CDR3. The V end was cut by 4 bases, the J end by 0 bases, with 15 bases between.

This clonotype was counted at least ten times. The gene calls are TRBV28 and TRBJ2-5; 10 nucleotides align to TRBD1. CDR1 MDHEN and CDR2 SYDVKM come from the germline V gene. Unmatched junction bases numbered 15, after V lost 6 bases and J lost 5 bases. This CDR3 is built from 17 residues. The CDR3 coding sequence is TGTGCCAGCAGAACCTCCGGGACAGGGGCTAAGGGGGAGACCCAGTACTTC. It is translated as CASRTSGTGAKGETQYF.

This clonotype was seen repeatedly, ten times or more. In DNA, the CDR3 is TGTGCCAGCAGTTTTATGGGGTGGAGGACTGGGGCCAACGTCCTGACTTTC. Its protein is CASSFMGWRTGANVLTF. The genes are TRBV12-3 or TRBV12-4 and TRBJ2-6; tentatively, D is TRBD2 (5 bases). Trimming stripped 3 bases from V and 2 bases from J, with 14 bases between. This CDR3 contains 17 residues.

This clonotype was picked up many times. The chain employs TRBV10-3 and TRBJ2-2, with TRBD2 matching 7 bases. V lost 7 bases to trimming and J lost 6 bases; unmatched junction nucleotides: 5. Germline CDR1 ENHRY, CDR2 SYGVKD. This CDR3 spans 13 amino acids. CDR3 amino acids: CAITGGSAGELFF. The DNA for the CDR3 is TGTGCCATCACCGGCGGGAGCGCCGGGGAGCTGTTTTTT.

This clonotype was seen more than once but under ten times. Sequence at one end of the junction differs from germline and may be a read error. The V and J genes are TRBV5-1 and TRBJ1-6; the match to TRBD1 covers 7 bases. This CDR3 spans 15 amino acids. Germline assignment: CDR1 SGHRS and CDR2 YFSETQ. The CDR3 DNA sequence: TGCGCCAGCAGCGAGGCCGGGACAGATAATTCACCCCTCAACTTT. Residues: CASSEAGTDNSPLNF.

A remark on this clonotype: This may be a read error: a much more frequent sequence differs by one nucleotide. The chain joins TRBV20-1 to TRBJ1-1; D gene ambiguous. The CDR3 length is 14 residues. Germline V gene data show CDR1 as DFQATT and CDR2 as SNEGSKA (reference sequence). V lost 5 bases, J lost 1 base, and 14 bases lay in between. The CDR3 sequence: CSASRAGTNTEAFF. CDR3 DNA: TGCAGTGCTTCCCGGGCGGGAACGAACACTGAAGCTTTCTTT.

This clonotype was found a few times. The junction and the germline gene differ at one end; a read error may be behind it. The V call is TRBV27, the J call TRBJ1-5, with 9 positions matching TRBD1. Germline V gives CDR1 MNHEY, CDR2 SMNVEV (reference sequence). This CDR3 is built from 15 residues. As DNA, the CDR3 is TGTGCCAGCAGTAGGGGACAGGGTGGGGATCAGCCCCAGAATTTT. It specifies CASSRGQGGDQPQNF.